This T cell receptor beta chain appears in the sequencing data of a study of shared clonotypes between healthy human individuals. Everyone who donated was a Caucasian adult who lived in Nashville, Tennessee. CD45RA+ naive and CD45RA-negative memory subsets were separated from CD4+ cells. The assay was immunoSEQ multiplex PCR, and TCRdb's table has in-frame clones only and misses some. Of under 650,000 clones in the sample, about 96% were seen once. The V gene lost 2 bases and the J gene lost 1 base, with 6 bases spanning the gap. The CDR3 extends over 14 amino acids. The V gene's germline CDR1 is SGHNT and CDR2 YYREEE (reference sequence).

The specimen sequenced was naive CD4+ T cells sorted from blood. Noted subset: CD45RA+ positively selected. The chain recombines TRBV5-4 with TRBJ2-2; no clear D gene. The source of this sequence is a woman under 40 in good health. CDR3 DNA sequence: TGTGCCAGCAGCTTACGACAGAACACCGGGGAGCTGTTTTTT. Translation gives CASSLRQNTGELFF.